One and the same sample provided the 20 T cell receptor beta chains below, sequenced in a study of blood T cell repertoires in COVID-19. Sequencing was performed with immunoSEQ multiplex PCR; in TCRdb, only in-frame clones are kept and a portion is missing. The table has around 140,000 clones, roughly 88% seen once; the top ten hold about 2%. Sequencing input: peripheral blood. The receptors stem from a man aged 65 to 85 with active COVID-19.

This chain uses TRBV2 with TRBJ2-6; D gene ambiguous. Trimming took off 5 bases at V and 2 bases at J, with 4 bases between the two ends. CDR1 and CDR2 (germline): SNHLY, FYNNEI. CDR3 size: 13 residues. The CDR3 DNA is TGTGCCAGCAGTTCAGCTGGGGCCAACGTCCTGACTTTC. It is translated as CASSSAGANVLTF.

Here the CDR3 DNA reads TGTGCCAGCAGTAAATGGGACAGGGGAGGGGATGGCTACACCTTC. Translated: CASSKWDRGGDGYTF. The chain is built from TRBV6-5 and TRBJ1-2; 10 nucleotides align to TRBD1. The trim removed 5 bases at V and 6 bases at J, leaving 9 bases unmatched. From germline, CDR1 is MNHEY and CDR2 SVGAGI. The CDR3 has 15 amino acids.

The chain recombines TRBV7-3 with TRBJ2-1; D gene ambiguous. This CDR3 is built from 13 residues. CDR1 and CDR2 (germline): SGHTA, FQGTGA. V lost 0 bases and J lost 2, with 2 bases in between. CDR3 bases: TGTGCCAGCAGCTTAACCACCTACAATGAGCAGTTCTTC. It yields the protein CASSLTTYNEQFF.

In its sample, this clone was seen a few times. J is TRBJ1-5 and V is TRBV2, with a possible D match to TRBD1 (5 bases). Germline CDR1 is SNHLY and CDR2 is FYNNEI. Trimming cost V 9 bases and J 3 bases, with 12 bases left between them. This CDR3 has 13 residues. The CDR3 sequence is CASRQQPNQPQHF. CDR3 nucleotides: TGTGCCAGTAGACAGCAACCCAATCAGCCCCAGCATTTT.

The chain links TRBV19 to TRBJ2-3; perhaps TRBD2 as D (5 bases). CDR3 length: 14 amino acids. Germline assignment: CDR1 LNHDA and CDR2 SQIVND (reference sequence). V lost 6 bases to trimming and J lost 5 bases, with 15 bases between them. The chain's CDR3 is CASRDFYEGDTQYF. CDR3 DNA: TGTGCCAGTAGGGACTTCTACGAAGGAGATACGCAGTATTTT.

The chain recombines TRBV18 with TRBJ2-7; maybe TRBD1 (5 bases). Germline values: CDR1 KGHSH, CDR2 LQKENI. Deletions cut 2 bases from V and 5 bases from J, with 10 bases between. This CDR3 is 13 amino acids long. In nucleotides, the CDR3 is TGTGCCAGCTCACCAAATCAGGGTGACGAGCAGTACTTC. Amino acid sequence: CASSPNQGDEQYF.

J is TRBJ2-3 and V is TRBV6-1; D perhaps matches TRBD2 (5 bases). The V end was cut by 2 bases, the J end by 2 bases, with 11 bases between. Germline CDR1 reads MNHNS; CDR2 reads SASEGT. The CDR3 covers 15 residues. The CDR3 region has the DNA TGTGCCAGCAGTGAACAGCGGAGGACCACAGATACGCAGTATTTT. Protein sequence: CASSEQRRTTDTQYF.

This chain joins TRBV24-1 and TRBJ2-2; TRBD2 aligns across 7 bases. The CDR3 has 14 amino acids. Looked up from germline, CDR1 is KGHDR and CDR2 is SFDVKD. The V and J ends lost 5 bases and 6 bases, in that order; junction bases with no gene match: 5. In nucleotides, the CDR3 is TGTGCCACCAGTGCGGGGGGAAGGGCCGGGGAGCTGTTTTTT. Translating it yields CATSAGGRAGELFF.

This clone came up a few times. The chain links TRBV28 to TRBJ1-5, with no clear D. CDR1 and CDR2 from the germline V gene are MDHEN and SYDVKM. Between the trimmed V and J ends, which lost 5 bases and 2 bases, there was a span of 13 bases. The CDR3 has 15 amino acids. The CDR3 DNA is TGTGCCAGCAGTGCCTGGACTGGGGGCAATCAGCCCCAGCATTTT. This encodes CASSAWTGGNQPQHF. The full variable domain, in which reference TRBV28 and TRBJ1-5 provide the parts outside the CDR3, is DVKVTQSSRYLVKRTGEKVFLECVQDMDHENMFWYRQDPGLGLRLIYFSYDVKMKEKGDIPEGYSVSREKKERFSLILESASTNQTSMYLCASSAWTGGNQPQHFGDGTRLSIL.

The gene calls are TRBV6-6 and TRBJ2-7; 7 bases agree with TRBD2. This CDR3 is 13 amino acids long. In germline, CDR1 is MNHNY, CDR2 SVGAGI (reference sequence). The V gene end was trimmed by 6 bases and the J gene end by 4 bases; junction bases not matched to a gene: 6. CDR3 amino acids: CASSRLGGYEQYF. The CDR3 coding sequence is TGTGCCAGCAGCCGCCTCGGGGGGTACGAGCAGTACTTC.

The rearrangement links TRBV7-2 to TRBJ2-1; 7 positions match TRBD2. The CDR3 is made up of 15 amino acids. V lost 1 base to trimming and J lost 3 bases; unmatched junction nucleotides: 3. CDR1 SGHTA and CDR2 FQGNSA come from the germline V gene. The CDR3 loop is CASSLVGGSYNEQFF. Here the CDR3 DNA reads TGTGCCAGCAGCTTAGTCGGCGGGAGCTACAATGAGCAGTTCTTC.

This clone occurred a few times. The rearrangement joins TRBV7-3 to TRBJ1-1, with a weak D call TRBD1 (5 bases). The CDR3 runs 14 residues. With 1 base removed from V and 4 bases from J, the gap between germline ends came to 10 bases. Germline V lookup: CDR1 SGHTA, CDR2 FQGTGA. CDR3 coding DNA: TGTGCCAGCAGCTTAAAGGGCCAGGGCACTGAAGCTTTCTTT. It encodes CASSLKGQGTEAFF.

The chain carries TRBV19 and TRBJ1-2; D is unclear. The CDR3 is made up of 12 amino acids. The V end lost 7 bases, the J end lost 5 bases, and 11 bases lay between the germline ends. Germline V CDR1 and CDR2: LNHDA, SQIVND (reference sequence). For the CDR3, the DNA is TGTGCCAGTACGACCGGGTTTTATGGCTACACCTTC. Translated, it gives CASTTGFYGYTF.

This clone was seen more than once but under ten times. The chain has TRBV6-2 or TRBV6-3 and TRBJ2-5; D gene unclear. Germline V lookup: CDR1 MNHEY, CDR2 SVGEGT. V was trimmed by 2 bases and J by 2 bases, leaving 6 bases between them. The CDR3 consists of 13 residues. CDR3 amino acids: CASSYEEQETQYF. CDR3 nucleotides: TGTGCCAGCAGTTACGAGGAACAAGAGACCCAGTACTTC.

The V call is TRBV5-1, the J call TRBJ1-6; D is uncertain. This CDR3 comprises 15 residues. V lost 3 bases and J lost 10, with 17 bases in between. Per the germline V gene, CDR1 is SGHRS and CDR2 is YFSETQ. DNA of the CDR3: TGCGCCAGCAGCTCCGGCCCCTTCGGGGAATCACCCCTCCACTTT. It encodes CASSSGPFGESPLHF.

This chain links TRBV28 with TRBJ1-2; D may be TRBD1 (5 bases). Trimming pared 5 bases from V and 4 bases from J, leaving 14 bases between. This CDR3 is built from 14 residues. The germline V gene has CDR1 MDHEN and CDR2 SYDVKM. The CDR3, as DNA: TGTGCCAGCAGTGCGAGACAGTTACCCTATGGCTACACCTTC. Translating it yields CASSARQLPYGYTF.

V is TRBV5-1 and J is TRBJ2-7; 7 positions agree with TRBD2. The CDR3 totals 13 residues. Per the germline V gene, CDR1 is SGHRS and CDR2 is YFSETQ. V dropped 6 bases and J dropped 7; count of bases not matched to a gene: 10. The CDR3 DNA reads TGCGCCAGCACGCTCAACGGAGCGGGGGAGCAGTACTTC. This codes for CASTLNGAGEQYF.

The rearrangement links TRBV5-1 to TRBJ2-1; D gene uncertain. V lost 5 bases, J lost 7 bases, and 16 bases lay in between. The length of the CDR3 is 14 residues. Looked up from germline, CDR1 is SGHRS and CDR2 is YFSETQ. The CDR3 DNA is TGCGCCAGCAGTGTTATGAGAGGAGTGAATGAGCAGTTCTTC. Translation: CASSVMRGVNEQFF.

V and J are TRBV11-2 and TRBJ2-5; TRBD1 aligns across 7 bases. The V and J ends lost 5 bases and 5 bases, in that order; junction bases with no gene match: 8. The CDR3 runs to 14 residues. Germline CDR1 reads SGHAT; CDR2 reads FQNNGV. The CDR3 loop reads CASSQNRGSETQYF. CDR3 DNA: TGTGCCAGCAGCCAAAACAGGGGCTCGGAGACCCAGTACTTC. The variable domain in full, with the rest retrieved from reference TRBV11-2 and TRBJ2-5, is EAGVAQSPRYKIIEKRQSVAFWCNPISGHATLYWYQQILGQGPKLLIQFQNNGVVDDSQLPKDRFSAERLKGVDSTLKIQPAKLEDSAVYLCASSQNRGSETQYFGPGTRLLVL.

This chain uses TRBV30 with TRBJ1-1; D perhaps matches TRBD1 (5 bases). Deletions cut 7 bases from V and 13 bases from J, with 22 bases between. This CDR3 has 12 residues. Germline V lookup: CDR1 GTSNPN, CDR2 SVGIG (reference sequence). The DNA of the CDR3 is TGTGCCTCTGCGTCTCGCCTGTGGGGGGGTTTCTTT. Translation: CASASRLWGGFF.